Below, 11 T cell receptor beta chains from the same sample are listed, as sequenced in a study of T-cell memory formation after mild COVID-19. TCRdb called the 5' RACE reads again in MiXCR, with one record for every CDR3 protein. The sample has about 470,000 distinct CDR3 sequences, nearly 25% seen once; the top ten hold around 12%. The sample taken for sequencing was PBMCs or a T cell subset sorted from them (not recorded which). These receptors came from an adult woman who had mild COVID-19 (a few samples of this study predate the infection). Cell type and time point are not known.

The chain joins TRBV12-3 or TRBV12-4 to TRBJ2-2; 10 nucleotides align to TRBD2. The CDR3 has 14 amino acids. Trimming cost V 8 bases and J 3 bases; bases outside gene matches: 3. As DNA, the CDR3 is TGTGCCAGCGGACTAGCGGCACACACCGGGGAGCTGTTTTTT. Translated: CASGLAAHTGELFF.

J is TRBJ2-2 and V is TRBV9; 9 nucleotides match TRBD2. The CDR3 has 17 residues. Looked up from germline, CDR1 is SGDLS and CDR2 is YYNGEE. Germline trimming cut 1 base from V and 2 bases from J; bases unmatched to any gene: 6. The CDR3, as DNA: TGTGCCAGCAGCGTACTGAGCGGGAGGATCAACACCGGGGAGCTGTTTTTT. It is translated as CASSVLSGRINTGELFF.

This clonotype appeared a few times. The CDR3 DNA sequence: TGTGCCAGCTCAATGGGGGCAGGGTCCTACGAGCAGTACTTC. This gives the protein CASSMGAGSYEQYF. J is TRBJ2-7 and V is TRBV18; D is possibly TRBD1 (6 bases). Germline CDR1 is KGHSH and CDR2 is LQKENI. The CDR3 is 14 amino acids. V was shortened by 5 bases and J by 1 base, with 12 bases between the two germline ends.

The chain carries TRBV20-1 and TRBJ2-3, with D maybe TRBD2 (7 bases). The CDR3 length is 16 residues. V was cut by 1 base and J by 6 bases, with 20 bases left in between. Germline CDR1 DFQATT, CDR2 SNEGSKA (reference sequence). The CDR3 sequence is CSARGRGPQGGDTQYF. In DNA, the CDR3 is TGCAGTGCTAGAGGGCGGGGGCCCCAAGGGGGGGATACGCAGTATTTT.

The chain couples TRBV12-3 or TRBV12-4 to TRBJ1-6; 7 nucleotides agree with TRBD1. There are 16 residues in the CDR3. The V segment lost 6 bases and the J segment 6 bases; nucleotides outside the gene matches: 11. The CDR3 reads CASRSERGQSNSPLHF. DNA for the CDR3: TGTGCCAGCAGGTCGGAGAGGGGGCAATCTAATTCACCCCTCCACTTT.

This clonotype showed up just a few times. The gene calls are TRBV7-9 and TRBJ1-1; D is undetermined. CDR1 and CDR2 from the germline V gene are SEHNR and FQNEAQ (reference sequence). This CDR3 region has 15 residues. V shed 1 base and J shed 0 bases, with 9 bases lying between them. The DNA for the CDR3 is TGTGCCAGCAGCTTAGACGAGAGTCTGAACACTGAAGCTTTCTTT. It translates to CASSLDESLNTEAFF.

In its sample, this clonotype was seen a few times. This chain connects TRBV4-2 to TRBJ2-5; 11 positions match TRBD2. The V gene end was trimmed by 5 bases and the J gene end by 2 bases; junction bases not matched to a gene: 10. The CDR3 has 17 amino acids. The V gene's germline CDR1 is LGHNA and CDR2 YNFKEQ. Here the CDR3 reads CASSSRSGGAEQETQYF. The CDR3 DNA follows: TGTGCCAGCAGCAGCCGTAGCGGGGGGGCCGAACAAGAGACCCAGTACTTC.

The chain combines TRBV5-1 with TRBJ2-3; 8 bases fit TRBD2. This CDR3 has 14 residues. CDR1 and CDR2 from the germline V gene are SGHRS and YFSETQ. The J segment lost 3 bases and the V segment lost 5 bases, leaving 5 bases of the junction unmatched. The CDR3 spells CASRERGLTDTQYF. The CDR3 bases are TGCGCCAGCAGAGAGCGGGGGTTGACAGATACGCAGTATTTT.

The chain recombines TRBV4-3 with TRBJ2-7, with TRBD2 matching over 7 bases. CDR3 length: 15 amino acids. Per the germline V gene, CDR1 is LGHNA and CDR2 is YSLEER. Unmatched junction bases numbered 4, after V lost 0 bases and J lost 2 bases. The chain's CDR3 is CASSQERAGPYEQYF. In nucleotides, the CDR3 is TGCGCCAGCAGCCAAGAGCGAGCGGGACCCTACGAGCAGTACTTC.

The gene calls are TRBV19 and TRBJ2-7; 8 positions agree with TRBD1. Germline CDR1 reads LNHDA; CDR2 reads SQIVND (reference sequence). There are 13 residues in the CDR3. With 3 bases clipped from V and 7 bases from J, the junction kept 5 bases outside the gene matches. CDR3 DNA: TGTGCCAGTAGTATCACAGGGGGAGAAGAGCAGTACTTC. It encodes CASSITGGEEQYF.

The DNA of the CDR3 is TGTGCCAGCAGTTACCTCTATCGAACGGGCACTGAAGCTTTCTTT. Amino acid sequence: CASSYLYRTGTEAFF. V and J are TRBV6-5 and TRBJ1-1; the D is unclear. CDR1 is MNHEY, CDR2 SVGAGI, per germline. The V end was cut by 2 bases, the J end by 4 bases, with 14 bases between. The CDR3 has 15 residues.